The 32 T cell receptor beta chains below come from one sample, sequenced in a study of immune evolution from preneoplasia to lung adenocarcinoma. Assay: immunoSEQ multiplex PCR; the TCRdb copy retains only in-frame clones and omits some. Of about 26,000 clones in the sample, roughly 70% were seen once. Sample: FFPE invasive lung adenocarcinoma tissue. The receptors were sampled from a person in their sixties or seventies with invasive lung adenocarcinoma. Some clones in this sample may be carry-over from other donors' samples.

This clone was picked up a small number of times. The V gene is TRBV6-5, the J gene TRBJ2-1; 8 positions agree with TRBD2. CDR1 and CDR2 (germline): MNHEY, SVGAGI. The CDR3 extends over 15 amino acids. After removal of 8 bases from V and 6 bases from J, the junction contained 12 bases not matched to a gene. The CDR3 DNA reads TGTGCCAGCGGGATTCAAGCGGGAGCTGTCAATGAGCAGTTCTTC. This encodes CASGIQAGAVNEQFF.

The CDR3 spells CSVGVRGGGSTDTQYF. Written as DNA, the CDR3 is TGCAGCGTGGGGGTCCGAGGGGGCGGAAGCACAGATACGCAGTATTTT. The chain uses TRBV29-1 and TRBJ2-3; 7 positions match TRBD1. Germline V gene data show CDR1 as SQVTM and CDR2 as ANQGSEA. The CDR3 consists of 16 residues. V shed 6 bases and J 0 bases; nucleotides not matched to a gene: 12.

The chain recombines TRBV15 with TRBJ1-1; 11 bases fit TRBD1. The V segment lost 1 base and the J segment 4 bases; nucleotides outside the gene matches: 2. Germline V gene lookup returns CDR1 LNHNV and CDR2 YYDKDF (reference sequence). CDR3 size: 15 residues. The CDR3 nucleotides are TGTGCCACCAGCAGAGGGGGGACAGGGGGCACTGAAGCTTTCTTT. Amino acids: CATSRGGTGGTEAFF.

The V gene is TRBV29-1, the J gene TRBJ2-1; TRBD2 matches at 11 bases. Trimming removed 3 bases from V and 4 bases from J; junction bases left unmatched: 2. This CDR3 contains 14 residues. CDR1 is SQVTM and CDR2 is ANQGSEA in the germline V gene. CDR3 loop: CSVDGTSGYNEQFF. In DNA, the CDR3 is TGCAGCGTTGATGGGACTAGCGGATACAATGAGCAGTTCTTC.

The chain has TRBV4-2 and TRBJ1-1, with D possibly being TRBD1 (6 bases). V was shortened by 2 bases and J by 1 base, with 11 bases between the two germline ends. This CDR3 region has 15 residues. Germline lookup yields CDR1 LGHNA and CDR2 YNFKEQ. The CDR3 nucleotides are TGTGCCAGCAGCCAACGACGGACAGAGAACACTGAAGCTTTCTTT. Translated: CASSQRRTENTEAFF.

The chain recombines TRBV7-9 with TRBJ1-4; D gene uncertain. The V and J ends lost 2 bases and 1 base respectively, with 5 bases between them. Germline V CDR1 and CDR2: SEHNR, FQNEAQ (reference sequence). CDR3 length: 14 amino acids. The CDR3 DNA is TGTGCCAGCAGCTTATGGGGAACTAATGAAAAACTGTTTTTT. Translation: CASSLWGTNEKLFF.

V and J are TRBV4-1 and TRBJ2-1; the match to TRBD2 covers 14 bases. Germline-derived CDR1 and CDR2 are MGHRA and YSYEKL. The CDR3 has 17 amino acids. The trim removed 4 bases at V and 0 bases at J, leaving 2 bases unmatched. Written as DNA, the CDR3 is TGCGCCAGCAGCCCAGGGACTAGCGGGAGCTCCTACAATGAGCAGTTCTTC. Protein product: CASSPGTSGSSYNEQFF.

This clone was counted between two and nine times. The chain couples TRBV27 to TRBJ2-7; D may correspond to TRBD1 or TRBD2 (5 bases each). In germline, CDR1 is MNHEY, CDR2 SMNVEV (reference sequence). The V end was cut by 4 bases, the J end by 3 bases, with 13 bases between. The CDR3 sequence is 14 residues long. The DNA of the CDR3 is TGTGCCAGCAGTTCCGGGACGAGTAGCTACGAGCAGTACTTC. Protein: CASSSGTSSYEQYF.

This clone has a single count. The rearrangement uses TRBV11-2 and TRBJ2-2; possibly TRBD1 for D (5 bases). V shed 7 bases and J shed 7 bases, with 16 bases lying between them. This CDR3 contains 14 residues. Germline assignment: CDR1 SGHAT and CDR2 FQNNGV. CDR3 in DNA: TGTGCCAGCACCCCTCGACAGAGTGGCGGGGAGCTGTTTTTT. This sequence encodes CASTPRQSGGELFF.

This sequence joins TRBV4-1 and TRBJ1-2; 9 positions agree with TRBD1. V lost 0 bases to trimming and J lost 6 bases; unmatched junction nucleotides: 5. Looked up from germline, CDR1 is MGHRA and CDR2 is YSYEKL. CDR3 length: 15 residues. The chain's CDR3 is CASSQEITGGNGYTF. CDR3 sequence (DNA): TGCGCCAGCAGCCAAGAAATAACAGGGGGCAATGGCTACACCTTC.

V is TRBV28 and J is TRBJ1-3, with 10 positions matching TRBD1. The ends lost 1 base at V and 4 bases at J; junction bases unmatched: 4. CDR1 is MDHEN, CDR2 SYDVKM, per germline. The CDR3 sequence is 16 residues long. For the CDR3, the DNA is TGTGCCAGCAGTTTATTCGACAGGGGGCCGGGAAACACCATATATTTT. Encoded protein: CASSLFDRGPGNTIYF.

The chain links TRBV6-6 to TRBJ1-5; D possibly corresponds to TRBD1 (5 bases). The CDR3 has 12 residues. Trimming took 6 bases from V and 9 from J, leaving 12 bases between them. From germline, CDR1 is MNHNY and CDR2 SVGAGI (reference sequence). CDR3 sequence (DNA): TGTGCCAGCAGCGTTCCCGGGGGGCCCCAGCATTTT. Protein product: CASSVPGGPQHF.

The chain couples TRBV7-3 to TRBJ2-2; no clear D gene. The germline CDR1 and CDR2 sequences are SGHTA and FQGTGA. The CDR3 totals 13 residues. The V end was cut by 5 bases, the J end by 4 bases, with 8 bases between. This chain's CDR3 is CASSPDITGELFF. In DNA form, the CDR3 reads TGTGCCAGCAGCCCCGATATCACCGGGGAGCTGTTTTTT.

The CDR3 DNA is TGTGCCAGCAGCCTCAGCAGGGGTGGCAATCAGCCCCAGCATTTT. Protein: CASSLSRGGNQPQHF. The V and J genes are TRBV7-2 and TRBJ1-5; a weak D match, TRBD1 (6 bases). V was trimmed by 5 bases and J by 2 bases, leaving 13 bases between them. Germline V gene lookup returns CDR1 SGHTA and CDR2 FQGNSA. The CDR3 has 15 residues.

The chain is built from TRBV12-5 and TRBJ2-1, with D tentatively TRBD1 (5 bases). V was clipped by 6 bases and J by 1 base, with 13 bases between them. CDR3 length: 15 amino acids. In germline, CDR1 is LGHNT, CDR2 FRNRAP. The CDR3: CASGPTGASYNEQFF. The CDR3 DNA is TGTGCTAGTGGACCCACAGGCGCATCCTACAATGAGCAGTTCTTC.

This clone came up a few times. The CDR3 spells CASRRQGWETQYF. The CDR3 DNA reads as TGTGCCAGCAGACGACAGGGGTGGGAGACCCAGTACTTC. V gene TRBV28 combines with J gene TRBJ2-5, with 8 nucleotides matching TRBD1. J gave up 5 bases and V 6 bases, and 5 bases lay outside the gene matches. Germline CDR1 reads MDHEN; CDR2 reads SYDVKM. CDR3 length equals 13 residues.

The CDR3 here is CASSLASGGSGANVLTF. For the CDR3, the DNA is TGTGCCAGCAGCTTAGCCTCGGGGGGGTCTGGGGCCAACGTCCTGACTTTC. The chain links TRBV7-9 to TRBJ2-6; 8 nucleotides match TRBD2. V shed 0 bases, J shed 1 base, and the junction held 2 bases outside the gene matches. The germline V gene has CDR1 SEHNR and CDR2 FQNEAQ (reference sequence). This CDR3 contains 17 residues. The complete variable domain, with remaining parts taken from reference TRBV7-9 and TRBJ2-6, reads DTGVSQNPRHKITKRGQNVTFRCDPISEHNRLYWYRQTLGQGPEFLTYFQNEAQLEKSRLLSDRFSAERPKGSFSTLEIQRTEQGDSAMYLCASSLASGGSGANVLTFGAGSRLTVL.

This clone has more than one count but fewer than ten. V usage is TRBV5-1 and J usage is TRBJ1-1; D is undetermined. The CDR3 loop spans 14 amino acids. Germline V gene sequence: CDR1 SGHRS, CDR2 YFSETQ. Trimming pared 4 bases from V and 5 bases from J, leaving 15 bases between. Here the CDR3 reads CASSVGKWATEAFF. The CDR3 DNA sequence: TGCGCCAGCAGCGTGGGGAAGTGGGCTACTGAAGCTTTCTTT.

Only a few counts were recorded for this clone. V and J are TRBV9 and TRBJ2-1; a possible D gene is TRBD2 (5 bases). This CDR3 region has 14 residues. Germline V gene lookup returns CDR1 SGDLS and CDR2 YYNGEE. The V gene lost 3 bases and the J gene lost 4 bases, with 11 bases spanning the gap. The CDR3 DNA reads as TGTGCCAGCAGCGAGATGCGAGGGTACAATGAGCAGTTCTTC. Protein product: CASSEMRGYNEQFF.

This chain joins TRBV5-1 and TRBJ2-1; no clear D. Trimming stripped 4 bases from V and 2 bases from J, with 13 bases between. There are 15 residues in the CDR3. Germline CDR1 is SGHRS and CDR2 is YFSETQ. The CDR3 loop reads CASSPRNDPYNEQFF. CDR3 nucleotide sequence: TGCGCCAGCAGCCCCCGGAACGACCCCTACAATGAGCAGTTCTTC. Supplemented by reference TRBV5-1 and TRBJ2-1, the full variable domain reads KAGVTQTPRYLIKTRGQQVTLSCSPISGHRSVSWYQQTPGQGLQFLFEYFSETQRNKGNFPGRFSGRQFSNSRSEMNVSTLELGDSALYLCASSPRNDPYNEQFFGPGTRLTVL.

The chain links TRBV28 to TRBJ2-7, with D perhaps TRBD2 (6 bases). Germline CDR1 is MDHEN and CDR2 is SYDVKM. This CDR3 is built from 16 residues. With 5 bases removed from V and 0 bases from J, the gap between germline ends came to 17 bases. CDR3 in DNA: TGTGCCAGCAGTCTTGAGGAGGGGAAAGACTCCTACGAGCAGTACTTC. It codes for CASSLEEGKDSYEQYF.

This clone showed up just once. This chain connects TRBV7-2 to TRBJ1-2; D uncertain. CDR3 length: 13 residues. The germline CDR1 and CDR2 sequences are SGHTA and FQGNSA. The germline V and J ends were trimmed by 5 bases and 2 bases, with 9 bases remaining between them. CDR3 nucleotide sequence: TGTGCCAGCAGCCGATACACGAACTATGGCTACACCTTC. It specifies CASSRYTNYGYTF. Together with reference TRBV7-2 and TRBJ1-2, the CDR3 gives the full variable domain: GAGVSQSPSNKVTEKGKDVELRCDPISGHTALYWYRQSLGQGLEFLIYFQGNSAPDKSGLPSDRFSAERTGGSVSTLTIQRTQQEDSAVYLCASSRYTNYGYTFGSGTRLTVV.

This chain joins TRBV5-1 and TRBJ2-3; 8 nucleotides align to TRBD1. This CDR3 contains 16 residues. J gave up 3 bases and V 2 bases, and 8 bases lay outside the gene matches. Germline CDR1 reads SGHRS; CDR2 reads YFSETQ. This chain's CDR3 is CASSLPGTGRTDTQYF. DNA for the CDR3: TGCGCCAGCAGCTTACCCGGGACAGGCAGAACAGATACGCAGTATTTT.

This chain uses TRBV6-6 with TRBJ2-7; 8 positions match TRBD1. The germline gives CDR1 MNHNY, CDR2 SVGAGI (reference sequence). This CDR3 spans 14 amino acids. With V trimmed by 6 bases and J by 7 bases, 11 bases remained unmatched. DNA for the CDR3: TGTGCCAGCAGCGATGGGCAGGGGGCGCGGGAGCAGTACTTC. This encodes CASSDGQGAREQYF.

This clone has just one count. The chain employs TRBV11-2 and TRBJ1-1; the D gene is possibly TRBD1 (5 bases). The CDR3 extends over 15 amino acids. The V gene's germline CDR1 is SGHAT and CDR2 FQNNGV. Deletions cut 5 bases from V and 2 bases from J, with 15 bases between. The CDR3 coding sequence is TGTGCCAGCAGCGCCAGGGTAGTGTCAAACACTGAAGCTTTCTTT. Translation gives CASSARVVSNTEAFF.

The genes are TRBV27 and TRBJ2-5, with 9 bases that match TRBD1. The trim removed 4 bases at V and 5 bases at J, leaving 5 bases unmatched. This CDR3 contains 14 residues. Germline values: CDR1 MNHEY, CDR2 SMNVEV (reference sequence). CDR3 in DNA: TGTGCCAGCAGTTCAACAACAGGGGGCGAGACCCAGTACTTC. Translating it yields CASSSTTGGETQYF.

The chain has TRBV4-2 and TRBJ2-5, with D perhaps given as TRBD1 or TRBD2 (6 bases each). Trimming removed 0 bases from V and 7 bases from J, with 15 bases in between. The CDR3 runs to 15 residues. Germline V gene lookup returns CDR1 LGHNA and CDR2 YNFKEQ. The CDR3 protein is CASSQDSGRGVTQYF. Here the CDR3 DNA reads TGTGCCAGCAGCCAAGATTCGGGTAGGGGGGTGACCCAGTACTTC.

The sample holds one count of this clone. This chain connects TRBV4-2 to TRBJ2-2; D is ambiguous. This CDR3 comprises 15 residues. Trimming removed 5 bases from V and 3 bases from J, with 13 bases in between. The germline gives CDR1 LGHNA, CDR2 YNFKEQ. The CDR3 spells CASSLVVGYTGELFF. The CDR3 coding sequence is TGTGCCAGCAGCTTGGTTGTGGGATACACCGGGGAGCTGTTTTTT.

The chain joins TRBV7-6 to TRBJ2-2, with D possibly called TRBD1 or TRBD2 (5 bases each). The CDR3 extends over 14 amino acids. V was trimmed by 7 bases and J by 7 bases, leaving 16 bases between them. Germline lookup yields CDR1 SGHVS and CDR2 FNYEAQ. In nucleotides, the CDR3 is TGTGCCAGCAAGGGGTCCCCGGCGGGCGGGGAGCTGTTTTTT. Translated, it gives CASKGSPAGGELFF.

The V gene is TRBV20-1, the J gene TRBJ2-3; D not resolved. The CDR3 consists of 11 residues. V lost 5 bases and J 10 bases, leaving 13 bases between the germline ends. Germline V gene lookup returns CDR1 DFQATT and CDR2 SNEGSKA (reference sequence). This CDR3 reads CSAGVNRAQYF. The CDR3 DNA reads TGCAGTGCTGGGGTTAATCGTGCGCAGTATTTT.

The V and J genes are TRBV7-9 and TRBJ2-5, with 10 bases fitting TRBD2. J lost 2 bases, V lost 5 bases, and 5 bases had no gene match. This CDR3 has 15 amino acids. Germline V CDR1 and CDR2: SEHNR, FQNEAQ (reference sequence). CDR3 residues: CASSEGLARQETQYF. DNA for the CDR3: TGTGCCAGCAGCGAGGGACTAGCGAGGCAAGAGACCCAGTACTTC.

V usage is TRBV18 and J usage is TRBJ1-5, with TRBD1 matching over 7 bases. J lost 8 bases, V lost 3 bases, and 7 bases had no gene match. Germline V gene data show CDR1 as KGHSH and CDR2 as LQKENI. This CDR3 is 14 amino acids long. The CDR3 nucleotides read TGTGCCAGCTCACCTCAGGGGGGGGCTAAGCCCCAGCATTTT. Translated: CASSPQGGAKPQHF.